This TCR beta chain is drawn from a study of T cell responses to AZD1222 COVID-19 vaccine (dated by TCRdb to the early 2020s). General notes on the study: Because spike-specific TCR depth and breadth did not differ between the two schedules, AZD1222 recipients who got a second dose at roughly 4 weeks were pooled with those who got a second dose at roughly 12 weeks. TCR sequencing covered fewer than 250 trial participants: 200 to 220 given two doses of AZD1222 and about 26 given two doses of MenACWY control vaccine. Trial participants were enrolled by age into 18-55, 56-69 and 70-plus year subgroups, with roughly 160, 29 and 62 TCR-sequenced participants respectively.

The time point label corresponds to: baseline before first vaccination. Samples from vaccinated people were obtained from the UK trials COV001 and COV002, which included a single-blind randomized controlled phase 2/3 trial of AZD1222 (ChAdOx1 nCoV-19) in healthy adults. Trial participant PBMC samples were collected at day 0 and day 28 after the second dose for TCRbeta chain sequencing. Study-wide conclusions, independent of this receptor: Reportedly, close to half of the unique spike-specific TCRs recognized epitopes lying outside the regions that are mutated in the B.1.351 and B.1.1.7 variants. Because no samples from the day 14 peak response were available, repertoires could be characterized only after the peak T cell response. Conclusions about previously exposed vaccinees are limited, since just a handful of AZD1222 recipients were seropositive for SARS-CoV-2 at baseline. In the small 56-69-year group, the increase in depth fell short of significance, most likely because of low power. CD4 TCRs associated with the vaccine covered the entire spike protein, and the dominant responses were in regions 160-218 and 743-854. Spike-specific TCR breadth and depth rose significantly after two AZD1222 doses compared with day 0 and with MenACWY recipients. Participants were mostly white British and included more females than males, and it was suggested by the authors that clonal diversity may have been underestimated.

The CDR3 regions of human TCRbeta chains were analyzed by immunosequencing. Per the authors' processing: Repertoire TCRs were matched against a reference library of SARS-CoV-2-specific TCRs generated with the MIRA antigen-specificity platform. Breadth was defined as the fraction of unique TCRs that were SARS-CoV-2-associated, and depth was defined as the fraction of total T cells that were SARS-CoV-2-associated. Using the MIRA data, every spike-specific TCR was mapped to the spike region that the TCR reacted to and assigned to either a CD4 or a CD8 class. Log10-transformed breadth and depth values were compared by one-way ANOVA with Sidak's multiple comparisons tests. TCRdb mirrors the immuneACCESS table, restricted to in-frame sequences. Some clones are absent from its copies; in checked studies, under half trace to an unresolved V gene, and the reason for the others is unknown. V, J and clone size are taken as reported in that table, and D and trimming were inferred from the DNA itself. The sample profile shows 110,000 to 150,000 clones; roughly 92% of them were found once. Together, the top ten hold 5% to 6.5% of the sample.

With respect to this clone: The antigen this receptor binds is unknown. Base qualities are not recorded, but no much larger clone differs from it by a single base.

From its cysteine to its phenylalanine, the CDR3 spans 15 amino acids. Only the CDR3 portion is preserved as DNA: 45 bases, with reading frame beginning at the first base. From V the trimming removes 1 base and from J it removes 1 base, while the gene matches leave 1 base of the junction unaccounted for. Looking up the germline V gene (reference sequence) yields CDR1 LGHDT and CDR2 YNNKEL. The source is an adult in good health. The sequencing here drew on peripheral blood, taken on day 0 of AZD1222 vaccination. This chain joins TRBV3-1 (or the pseudogene TRBV3-2) to TRBJ2-1; 7 nucleotides in the junction match TRBD2. The CDR3 has the sequence CASSQASGSYNEQFF. The DNA reads TGTGCCAGCAGCCAAGCTAGCGGTTCCTACAATGAGCAGTTCTTC.